Each of the 5 T cell receptor beta chains below was sequenced from the same sample in a study of radiotherapy plus CTLA-4 blockade in lung cancer. Clones were read by immunoSEQ multiplex PCR, and TCRdb kept only the in-frame ones, dropping some. The repertoire includes roughly 25,000 clones, over 70% of them detected once, and about 3.9% sits in the top ten. This sample comprised peripheral blood, obtained from a patient treated with radiotherapy plus ipilimumab. The receptors shown here come from a human donor with non-small cell lung cancer who had stable disease on radiotherapy plus ipilimumab.

This rearrangement joins TRBV11-2 to TRBJ2-1; 8 nucleotides align to TRBD2. The J segment lost 0 bases and the V segment lost 11 bases, leaving 3 bases of the junction unmatched. This CDR3 is 13 amino acids long. In germline, CDR1 is SGHAT, CDR2 FQNNGV. The CDR3: CASSGSSYNEQFF. CDR3 nucleotides: TGTGCCTCCAGCGGGAGCTCCTACAATGAGCAGTTCTTC.

The chain carries TRBV7-9 and TRBJ2-7; D perhaps matches TRBD2 (6 bases). Trimming pared 2 bases from V and 2 bases from J, leaving 16 bases between. The CDR3 sequence is 16 residues long. The germline V gene encodes CDR1 SEHNR and CDR2 FQNEAQ (reference sequence). The DNA for the CDR3 is TGTGCCAGCAGCTTAACGGGCGGGGCAGGAACCTACGAGCAGTACTTC. Translation gives CASSLTGGAGTYEQYF.

The chain joins TRBV30 to TRBJ1-1, with no clear D. V lost 4 bases and J lost 0, with 12 bases in between. Germline V gene sequence: CDR1 GTSNPN, CDR2 SVGIG (reference sequence). The length of the CDR3 is 14 residues. The chain's CDR3 is CAWNQGLMNTEAFF. CDR3 nucleotides: TGTGCCTGGAATCAAGGGTTAATGAACACTGAAGCTTTCTTT.

The chain combines TRBV6-5 with TRBJ2-7; the match to TRBD1 covers 9 bases. With V trimmed by 4 bases and J by 4 bases, 8 bases remained unmatched. The CDR3 runs to 15 residues. Germline CDR1 MNHEY, CDR2 SVGAGI. The CDR3 protein is CASSSAGQGKYEQYF. The CDR3 coding sequence is TGTGCCAGCAGTTCCGCGGGACAGGGTAAATACGAGCAGTACTTC.

The rearrangement links TRBV27 to TRBJ1-1; possible D gene TRBD1, 6 bases. Trimming removed 2 bases from V and 0 bases from J, with 25 bases in between. CDR3 length: 20 amino acids. Germline V lookup: CDR1 MNHEY, CDR2 SMNVEV (reference sequence). The CDR3 loop reads CASSLGRGEGRRLMNTEAFF. CDR3 bases: TGTGCCAGCAGTTTAGGCAGGGGTGAGGGGCGGCGTCTTATGAACACTGAAGCTTTCTTT.